Following are 9 T cell receptor beta chains from one sample sequenced in a study of Ad26.COV2.S vaccination and SARS-CoV-2 variants. TCRdb's copy holds only in-frame clones and misses some; the assay was immunoSEQ multiplex PCR. The top ten clones hold more than 1.5% of a sample with about 400,000 clones, about 92% of them seen once. Treatment given: 15 to 20 received Ad26.COV2.S at low or high dose, single or two shots; 5 received placebo; per-sample allocation not given. On day 63 after the first injection, vaccine and placebo recipients gave samples. This specimen consisted of peripheral blood, obtained in a trial of Ad26.COV2.S vaccine versus placebo. Receptors were obtained from a person aged 18-60 years who received the Ad26.COV2.S COVID-19 vaccine or a placebo.

Turning to this clone: Other DNA sequences in the sample encode the same CDR3. This chain uses TRBV28 with TRBJ2-3, with D possibly matching TRBD2 (5 bases). Trimming left V 3 bases short and J 2 bases short, with 9 bases between. Germline lookup yields CDR1 MDHEN and CDR2 SYDVKM. This CDR3 has 14 amino acids. The chain's CDR3 is CASSLAGDTDTQYF. In nucleotides, the CDR3 is TGTGCCAGCAGTTTGGCGGGTGACACAGATACGCAGTATTTT.

The chain recombines TRBV4-3 with TRBJ2-2; 8 bases align to TRBD1. V was pared by 0 bases and J by 1 base, with 4 bases of the junction left unmatched. The CDR3 loop spans 17 amino acids. Germline assignment: CDR1 LGHNA and CDR2 YSLEER. CDR3 bases: TGCGCCAGCAGCCAAGACAGGGGGCGAAAGAACACCGGGGAGCTGTTTTTT. It specifies CASSQDRGRKNTGELFF.

With regard to this clone: This specimen includes other DNA sequences encoding the same CDR3. The J gene is TRBJ2-1, the V gene TRBV7-9, with D unresolved. The CDR3 has 12 amino acids. Germline V gives CDR1 SEHNR, CDR2 FQNEAQ (reference sequence). V was shortened by 3 bases and J by 7 bases, with 7 bases between the two germline ends. CDR3 nucleotides: TGTGCCAGCAGCTTCGTAGGGAATGAGCAGTTCTTC. It yields the protein CASSFVGNEQFF.

The rearrangement joins TRBV7-2 to TRBJ2-7, with D perhaps matching TRBD2 (6 bases). CDR1 is SGHTA, CDR2 FQGNSA, per germline. The CDR3 runs to 15 residues. Deletions cut 5 bases from V and 2 bases from J, with 16 bases between. CDR3 DNA: TGTGCCAGCAGCGCGGGGTACGTGGGGCCCTACGAGCAGTACTTC. It encodes CASSAGYVGPYEQYF.

A single count supports this clone. The chain is built from TRBV3-1 (or the pseudogene TRBV3-2) and TRBJ1-1; D remains unclear. Germline V CDR1 and CDR2: LGHDT, YNNKEL (reference sequence). V lost 2 bases and J lost 3, with 10 bases in between. The CDR3 is made up of 14 amino acids. The CDR3 here is CASSQPVGDTEAFF. Written as DNA, the CDR3 is TGTGCCAGCAGCCAACCGGTGGGTGACACTGAAGCTTTCTTT.

The rearrangement links TRBV10-3 to TRBJ2-3; D ambiguous. CDR3 length equals 16 residues. Trimming pared 6 bases from V and 2 bases from J, leaving 18 bases between. Germline V gene lookup returns CDR1 ENHRY and CDR2 SYGVKD. CDR3 in amino acids: CAIRLGGQFYTDTQYF. Written as DNA, the CDR3 is TGTGCCATCAGGCTGGGCGGTCAATTTTACACAGATACGCAGTATTTT.

The chain links TRBV6-2 or TRBV6-3 to TRBJ2-5, with 7 bases lining up with TRBD1. Germline V CDR1 and CDR2: MNHEY, SVGEGT. The CDR3 consists of 15 residues. The V gene end was trimmed by 5 bases and the J gene end by 2 bases; junction bases not matched to a gene: 8. The CDR3 region has the DNA TGTGCCAGCAGTACGGACAGGTTTGGGCAAGAGACCCAGTACTTC. Residues: CASSTDRFGQETQYF.

The gene calls are TRBV9 and TRBJ2-7; D call uncertain. The V and J ends lost 4 bases and 4 bases respectively, with 12 bases between them. CDR1 is SGDLS, CDR2 YYNGEE, per germline. This CDR3 is 13 amino acids long. CDR3 sequence: CASSPHVGYEQYF. For the CDR3, the DNA is TGTGCCAGCAGCCCGCATGTGGGGTACGAGCAGTACTTC.

This chain links TRBV11-3 with TRBJ2-5; perhaps TRBD1 as D (5 bases). The ends were cut back, 6 bases at V and 2 bases at J, with 13 bases in the middle. Germline values: CDR1 SGHNT, CDR2 YENEEA. The CDR3 is 14 amino acids. Here the CDR3 DNA reads TGTGCCAGCAGTCTCGGCAGGGTACAAGAGACCCAGTACTTC. This sequence encodes CASSLGRVQETQYF.